Shown below are 24 T cell receptor beta chains from a single sample sequenced in a study of cytomegalovirus exposure and HLA in healthy donors. A multiplex PCR was run with 60 Vbeta primers and 13 Jbeta primers. Sequenced by immunoSEQ multiplex PCR; TCRdb stores in-frame clones only, minus some. Of roughly 180,000 clones listed, roughly three quarters are singletons. The sample consisted of PBMCs. The receptor source for this set is a woman aged 45 to 65 in good health and CMV-seropositive.

V is TRBV18 and J is TRBJ2-1; 8 bases fit TRBD2. Trimming took 3 bases from V and 9 from J; bases not matched to a gene: 4. Germline CDR1 is KGHSH and CDR2 is LQKENI. The CDR3 totals 13 residues. The CDR3 loop is CASSPSTSGEQFF. The CDR3 DNA is TGTGCCAGCTCACCCAGTACTAGCGGTGAGCAGTTCTTC. Combining the CDR3 with reference TRBV18 and TRBJ2-1 gives the whole variable domain NAGVMQNPRHLVRRRGQEARLRCSPMKGHSHVYWYRQLPEEGLKFMVYLQKENIIDESGMPKERFSAEFPKEGPSILRIQQVVRGDSAAYFCASSPSTSGEQFFGPGTRLTVL.

This clone was counted only a few times. V and J are TRBV2 and TRBJ1-2; TRBD1 matches 7 bases. Germline V lookup: CDR1 SNHLY, CDR2 FYNNEI. The CDR3 has 14 residues. V shed 3 bases, J shed 2 bases, and the junction held 3 bases outside the gene matches. The CDR3 reads CASSEAGGNYGYTF. CDR3 sequence (DNA): TGTGCCAGCAGTGAGGCAGGGGGGAACTATGGCTACACCTTC.

There are a few counts of this clone. The V gene is TRBV6-6, the J gene TRBJ1-2, with TRBD1 identical over 8 bases. The germline CDR1 and CDR2 sequences are MNHNY and SVGAGI (reference sequence). The CDR3 loop spans 13 amino acids. The trim removed 4 bases at V and 6 bases at J, leaving 4 bases unmatched. This chain's CDR3 is CASSFQGADGYTF. The CDR3 region has the DNA TGTGCCAGCAGTTTCCAGGGGGCGGATGGCTACACCTTC.

V and J are TRBV7-9 and TRBJ1-1; the D gene is possibly TRBD1 (6 bases). This CDR3 is built from 13 residues. Germline CDR1 reads SEHNR; CDR2 reads FQNEAQ (reference sequence). V gave up 5 bases and J gave up 4 bases, with 11 bases separating them. The CDR3 reads CASSSSQGTEAFF. CDR3 DNA: TGTGCCAGCAGCAGCTCACAGGGCACTGAAGCTTTCTTT. Using reference TRBV7-9 and TRBJ1-1 for the parts outside the CDR3, the full variable domain is DTGVSQNPRHKITKRGQNVTFRCDPISEHNRLYWYRQTLGQGPEFLTYFQNEAQLEKSRLLSDRFSAERPKGSFSTLEIQRTEQGDSAMYLCASSSSQGTEAFFGQGTRLTVV.

This rearrangement joins TRBV19 to TRBJ2-1; D is undetermined. CDR1 LNHDA and CDR2 SQIVND come from the germline V gene (reference sequence). Trimming pared 3 bases from V and 5 bases from J, leaving 11 bases between. The CDR3 has 14 amino acids. As DNA, the CDR3 is TGTGCCAGTAGTATTAATAGCCCAAACAATGAGCAGTTCTTC. The encoded protein is CASSINSPNNEQFF.

This chain joins TRBV19 and TRBJ1-4, with TRBD1 matching 9 bases. J was trimmed by 6 bases and V by 3 bases; bases with no gene match: 5. The germline V gene encodes CDR1 LNHDA and CDR2 SQIVND (reference sequence). The CDR3 is 15 residues long. This CDR3 reads CASSIEGTGYEKLFF. The CDR3 nucleotides are TGTGCCAGTAGTATTGAGGGGACAGGGTATGAAAAACTGTTTTTT. The full variable domain, its missing parts supplied by reference TRBV19 and TRBJ1-4, is DGGITQSPKYLFRKEGQNVTLSCEQNLNHDAMYWYRQDPGQGLRLIYYSQIVNDFQKGDIAEGYSVSREKKESFPLTVTSAQKNPTAFYLCASSIEGTGYEKLFFGSGTQLSVL.

The chain uses TRBV6-4 and TRBJ1-2; no definite D call. The CDR3 extends over 15 amino acids. CDR1 and CDR2 (germline): MRHNA, SNTAGT. Trimming took off 2 bases at V and 2 bases at J, with 12 bases between the two ends. The CDR3 reads CASSDTAVLNYGYTF. CDR3 bases: TGTGCCAGCAGTGACACTGCCGTCCTAAACTATGGCTACACCTTC.

J is TRBJ2-1 and V is TRBV5-1, with 14 bases aligning to TRBD2. From germline, CDR1 is SGHRS and CDR2 YFSETQ. CDR3 size: 15 residues. The J segment lost 6 bases and the V segment lost 6 bases, leaving 5 bases of the junction unmatched. CDR3 in amino acids: CASTLTSGGVNEQFF. The DNA for the CDR3 is TGCGCCAGCACCCTGACTAGCGGGGGGGTCAATGAGCAGTTCTTC. Looking up the rest from reference TRBV5-1 and TRBJ2-1 gives the full variable domain: KAGVTQTPRYLIKTRGQQVTLSCSPISGHRSVSWYQQTPGQGLQFLFEYFSETQRNKGNFPGRFSGRQFSNSRSEMNVSTLELGDSALYLCASTLTSGGVNEQFFGPGTRLTVL.

The V and J genes are TRBV5-6 and TRBJ1-4; D ambiguous. Germline V gene lookup returns CDR1 SGHDT and CDR2 YYEEEE. Trimming took off 0 bases at V and 0 bases at J, with 9 bases between the two ends. This CDR3 comprises 16 residues. This CDR3 reads CASSLEVAATNEKLFF. The DNA for the CDR3 is TGTGCCAGCAGCTTGGAGGTGGCGGCAACTAATGAAAAACTGTTTTTT. The full variable domain, with the rest looked up from reference TRBV5-6 and TRBJ1-4, is DAGVTQSPTHLIKTRGQQVTLRCSPKSGHDTVSWYQQALGQGPQFIFQYYEEEERQRGNFPDRFSGHQFPNYSSELNVNALLLGDSALYLCASSLEVAATNEKLFFGSGTQLSVL.

CDR3 protein: CASRETSGGHNNEQFF. CDR3 in DNA: TGTGCCAGCAGGGAAACTAGCGGGGGGCACAACAATGAGCAGTTCTTC. The chain joins TRBV2 to TRBJ2-1; 12 bases agree with TRBD2. Germline CDR1 is SNHLY and CDR2 is FYNNEI. This CDR3 spans 16 amino acids. The V segment lost 6 bases and the J segment 5 bases; nucleotides outside the gene matches: 8.

This clone came up once. The chain is built from TRBV11-1 and TRBJ2-5; 9 nucleotides match TRBD1. This CDR3 is built from 14 residues. Germline values: CDR1 SGHAT, CDR2 FQDESV (reference sequence). Trimming removed 4 bases from V and 4 bases from J; junction bases left unmatched: 4. CDR3: CASSSTGGVETQYF. The CDR3 region has the DNA TGTGCCAGCAGCTCTACAGGGGGCGTAGAGACCCAGTACTTC.

The V and J genes are TRBV2 and TRBJ1-2; D is unclear. CDR3 size: 13 residues. Trimming left V 3 bases short and J 4 bases short, with 9 bases between. Germline CDR1 and CDR2: SNHLY and FYNNEI. The CDR3: CASSEYPGYGYTF. In DNA, the CDR3 is TGTGCCAGCAGTGAGTACCCCGGCTATGGCTACACCTTC.

V usage is TRBV4-1 and J usage is TRBJ1-5; 7 positions agree with TRBD1. This CDR3 spans 17 amino acids. Per the germline V gene, CDR1 is MGHRA and CDR2 is YSYEKL. The ends lost 2 bases at V and 1 base at J; junction bases unmatched: 8. The CDR3 region has the DNA TGCGCCAGCAGCCAAAAGGGGGCAGACGAGAGCAATCAGCCCCAGCATTTT. Its protein product is CASSQKGADESNQPQHF.

The chain joins TRBV5-1 to TRBJ1-6; 7 nucleotides line up with TRBD1. The CDR3 runs to 16 residues. V gave up 4 bases and J gave up 7 bases; unmatched junction bases: 11. Germline CDR1 is SGHRS and CDR2 is YFSETQ. The CDR3 DNA is TGCGCCAGCAGCCCGTCGGGACAGCCCAGGAATTCACCCCTCCACTTT. Amino acids: CASSPSGQPRNSPLHF.

The V and J genes are TRBV7-2 and TRBJ2-1; D might be TRBD1 (5 bases). The CDR3 has 16 residues. Germline V gene lookup returns CDR1 SGHTA and CDR2 FQGNSA. V shed 1 base and J shed 0 bases, with 10 bases lying between them. Here the CDR3 reads CASSLVTASSYNEQFF. In DNA form, the CDR3 reads TGTGCCAGCAGCTTAGTGACAGCAAGCTCCTACAATGAGCAGTTCTTC.

The chain joins TRBV4-2 to TRBJ2-7; the D gene is possibly TRBD1 (5 bases). In germline, CDR1 is LGHNA, CDR2 YNFKEQ. The CDR3 loop spans 13 amino acids. Trimming stripped 5 bases from V and 7 bases from J, with 15 bases between. DNA for the CDR3: TGTGCCAGCAGCTCCAGGTCCAGGGTGGAGCAGTACTTC. Translation gives CASSSRSRVEQYF.

CDR3 in amino acids: CASSGWDRATTEAFF. The CDR3 DNA reads as TGCGCCAGCAGCGGATGGGACAGGGCCACCACTGAAGCTTTCTTT. The chain carries TRBV5-1 and TRBJ1-1; 9 positions match TRBD1. Per germline, CDR1 SGHRS and CDR2 YFSETQ. This CDR3 has 15 amino acids. V was pared by 4 bases and J by 4 bases, with 8 bases of the junction left unmatched.

This clone appeared a few times. The V and J genes are TRBV10-3 and TRBJ1-2; D gene unclear. Per germline, CDR1 ENHRY and CDR2 SYGVKD. The V gene lost 4 bases and the J gene lost 7 bases, with 7 bases spanning the gap. This CDR3 region has 11 residues. CDR3: CAISGRVGYTF. Here the CDR3 DNA reads TGTGCCATCAGTGGTCGGGTTGGCTACACCTTC.

This chain connects TRBV25-1 to TRBJ2-1, with D possibly being TRBD1 (6 bases). The V and J ends lost 5 bases and 4 bases respectively, with 12 bases between them. CDR3 length: 14 amino acids. Germline V lookup: CDR1 MGHDK, CDR2 SYGVNS. For the CDR3, the DNA is TGTGCCAGCAGTCCCGGGACACGTTACAATGAGCAGTTCTTC. Translating gives CASSPGTRYNEQFF.

The chain links TRBV9 to TRBJ2-5; 8 bases map to TRBD2. The CDR3 is made up of 17 amino acids. J gave up 3 bases and V 0 bases, and 10 bases lay outside the gene matches. The germline CDR1 and CDR2 sequences are SGDLS and YYNGEE. The CDR3: CASSVAGGLAGKETQYF. Written as DNA, the CDR3 is TGTGCCAGCAGCGTAGCCGGGGGGCTAGCGGGTAAAGAGACCCAGTACTTC.

The chain has TRBV5-4 and TRBJ1-1; 11 nucleotides line up with TRBD1. The CDR3 consists of 18 residues. The V and J ends lost 1 base and 3 bases, in that order; junction bases with no gene match: 11. Per germline, CDR1 SGHNT and CDR2 YYREEE (reference sequence). As DNA, the CDR3 is TGTGCCAGCAGCTTGAGGACCGGGACAGGGGGGATGGACACTGAAGCTTTCTTT. Translated, it gives CASSLRTGTGGMDTEAFF. Full variable domain (rest looked up from reference TRBV5-4 and TRBJ1-1): ETGVTQSPTHLIKTRGQQVTLRCSSQSGHNTVSWYQQALGQGPQFIFQYYREEENGRGNFPPRFSGLQFPNYSSELNVNALELDDSALYLCASSLRTGTGGMDTEAFFGQGTRLTVV.

CDR3 protein: CASSVERDMNTEAFF. CDR3 nucleotide sequence: TGTGCCAGCAGCGTAGAAAGGGACATGAACACTGAAGCTTTCTTT. The V call is TRBV9, the J call TRBJ1-1, with D tentatively TRBD1 (6 bases). This CDR3 has 15 amino acids. The germline CDR1 and CDR2 sequences are SGDLS and YYNGEE. Trimming took 0 bases from V and 0 from J, leaving 9 bases between them.

CDR3 DNA sequence: TGTGCCTCCGGACAGAACTATGGCTACACCTTC. It translates to CASGQNYGYTF. The chain has TRBV30 and TRBJ1-2, with a possible D match to TRBD1 (6 bases). The length of the CDR3 is 11 residues. The germline V and J ends were trimmed by 7 bases and 2 bases, with 8 bases remaining between them. Germline values: CDR1 GTSNPN, CDR2 SVGIG (reference sequence).

This chain connects TRBV5-4 to TRBJ2-5, with 7 positions matching TRBD2. This CDR3 spans 14 amino acids. From germline, CDR1 is SGHNT and CDR2 YYREEE (reference sequence). The trim removed 3 bases at V and 7 bases at J, leaving 9 bases unmatched. CDR3 coding DNA: TGTGCCAGCAGCTCGAAGCGGGGCGTGGGGACCCAGTACTTC. Translated: CASSSKRGVGTQYF.